A single sample gave rise to the 19 T cell receptor beta chains below, sequenced in a study of blood T cell repertoires in COVID-19. Sequencing used immunoSEQ multiplex PCR; TCRdb keeps in-frame clones, though not all of them. The sample has some 180,000 clones, roughly three quarters seen once; the top ten hold roughly 5.6%. The sample consisted of peripheral blood. These receptors all come from a woman aged 40 to 49 with COVID-19, enrolled during active disease.

The J gene is TRBJ2-7, the V gene TRBV10-3, with D possibly matching TRBD1 (5 bases). The ends were cut back, 0 bases at V and 5 bases at J, with 17 bases in the middle. CDR3 length: 16 amino acids. Germline V gene lookup returns CDR1 ENHRY and CDR2 SYGVKD. The CDR3 is CAISESRQRLSHEQYF. The CDR3 DNA follows: TGTGCCATCAGTGAGTCTCGACAGAGGCTCTCACACGAGCAGTACTTC.

This chain links TRBV7-2 with TRBJ2-3; 8 positions match TRBD2. This CDR3 is 16 amino acids long. Germline V gives CDR1 SGHTA, CDR2 FQGNSA. V shed 5 bases, J shed 1 base, and the junction held 8 bases outside the gene matches. CDR3 protein: CASSLRSGGGTDTQYF. The DNA of the CDR3 is TGTGCCAGCAGCCTACGGTCCGGGGGGGGCACAGATACGCAGTATTTT.

This chain joins TRBV4-1 and TRBJ1-2; D perhaps matches TRBD1 (6 bases). Germline V gives CDR1 MGHRA, CDR2 YSYEKL. The CDR3 runs to 16 residues. Trimming removed 1 base from V and 3 bases from J, with 15 bases in between. The CDR3 reads CASSQANAGVYYGYTF. The DNA for the CDR3 is TGCGCCAGCAGCCAAGCTAACGCAGGGGTATACTATGGCTACACCTTC.

The CDR3, as DNA: TGTGCCAGCAGTGAACAGGGTTTTTCCTACGAGCAGTACTTC. The encoded protein is CASSEQGFSYEQYF. The rearrangement joins TRBV2 to TRBJ2-7; weak D call: TRBD1 (5 bases). The length of the CDR3 is 14 residues. Trimming shortened V by 2 bases and J by 1 base, and 9 bases separated the two germline ends. The germline V gene has CDR1 SNHLY and CDR2 FYNNEI. The full variable domain, rest sourced from reference TRBV2 and TRBJ2-7, is EPEVTQTPSHQVTQMGQEVILRCVPISNHLYFYWYRQILGQKVEFLVSFYNNEISEKSEIFDDQFSVERPDGSNFTLKIRSTKLEDSAMYFCASSEQGFSYEQYFGPGTRLTVT.

The chain employs TRBV27 and TRBJ1-5; D may be TRBD1 (6 bases). The CDR3 loop spans 19 amino acids. In germline, CDR1 is MNHEY, CDR2 SMNVEV (reference sequence). V was clipped by 7 bases and J by 5 bases, with 30 bases between them. The CDR3 region has the DNA TGTGCCAGCATTCCATCCGGGCAGGGGATTGGGGGACCCTATCAGCCCCAGCATTTT. It codes for CASIPSGQGIGGPYQPQHF.

The J gene is TRBJ2-7, the V gene TRBV28, with 9 positions matching TRBD2. With 6 bases clipped from V and 2 bases from J, the junction kept 11 bases outside the gene matches. CDR3 size: 16 residues. Germline V CDR1 and CDR2: MDHEN, SYDVKM. This CDR3 reads CASSRGVAGATYEQYF. In DNA form, the CDR3 reads TGTGCCAGCAGCCGGGGGGTAGCGGGGGCAACCTACGAGCAGTACTTC.

This chain links TRBV7-9 with TRBJ1-6; 8 bases align to TRBD1. Germline CDR1 is SEHNR and CDR2 is FQNEAQ (reference sequence). The CDR3 is 14 residues long. With V trimmed by 5 bases and J by 7 bases, 4 bases remained unmatched. In nucleotides, the CDR3 is TGTGCCAGCAGCGTCGGGACAGGAAATTCACCCCTCCACTTT. Protein sequence: CASSVGTGNSPLHF.

The chain uses TRBV4-1 and TRBJ1-1; D remains unclear. Germline values: CDR1 MGHRA, CDR2 YSYEKL. With 0 bases removed from V and 0 bases from J, the gap between germline ends came to 11 bases. This CDR3 is 16 amino acids long. The CDR3 is CASSQDPPGMNTEAFF. The CDR3 nucleotides are TGCGCCAGCAGCCAAGATCCCCCGGGGATGAACACTGAAGCTTTCTTT.

The chain links TRBV18 to TRBJ1-2; D not resolved. The CDR3 sequence is 14 residues long. V was trimmed by 3 bases and J by 3 bases, leaving 11 bases between them. Per the germline V gene, CDR1 is KGHSH and CDR2 is LQKENI. CDR3 residues: CASSPGLSHYGYTF. Written as DNA, the CDR3 is TGTGCCAGCTCACCGGGCCTATCGCACTATGGCTACACCTTC.

V usage is TRBV30 and J usage is TRBJ2-6; 9 bases agree with TRBD1. This CDR3 is built from 17 residues. V lost 0 bases and J lost 1; bases outside the gene matches: 4. Germline CDR1 reads GTSNPN; CDR2 reads SVGIG (reference sequence). In DNA, the CDR3 is TGTGCCTGGAGTGTGGGGACAGGGAGTTCTGGGGCCAACGTCCTGACTTTC. This codes for CAWSVGTGSSGANVLTF.

V is TRBV7-6 and J is TRBJ2-1, with 12 bases aligning to TRBD1. The CDR3 is made up of 15 amino acids. CDR1 is SGHVS and CDR2 is FNYEAQ in the germline V gene. Unmatched junction bases numbered 9, after V lost 5 bases and J lost 10 bases. The CDR3 is CASSIKGQGAVEQFF. The DNA for the CDR3 is TGTGCCAGCAGCATAAAGGGACAGGGGGCAGTAGAGCAGTTCTTC.

The genes are TRBV10-3 and TRBJ1-2; 7 bases line up with TRBD1. V was pared by 4 bases and J by 8 bases, with 4 bases of the junction left unmatched. CDR3 size: 12 residues. Germline V gene data show CDR1 as ENHRY and CDR2 as SYGVKD. The CDR3 nucleotides read TGTGCCATCAGTGGACAGGGTGGAGGCTACACCTTC. Translated: CAISGQGGGYTF.

The J gene is TRBJ1-2, the V gene TRBV10-3, with 8 bases lining up with TRBD1. CDR3 length: 18 amino acids. V dropped 3 bases and J dropped 1; count of bases not matched to a gene: 13. CDR1 is ENHRY and CDR2 is SYGVKD in the germline V gene. Here the CDR3 DNA reads TGTGCCATCAGTGATTTAGGACAGGGCCGTTTAAGTAACTATGGCTACACCTTC. Amino acid sequence: CAISDLGQGRLSNYGYTF.

The chain has TRBV6-5 and TRBJ1-1; 7 bases line up with TRBD1. Losses at the gene ends were 7 bases for V and 3 bases for J; bases not matched to a gene: 5. The CDR3 length is 13 residues. CDR1 and CDR2 from the germline V gene are MNHEY and SVGAGI. CDR3 DNA: TGTGCCAGCAAGGCAGGGGGACACACTGAAGCTTTCTTT. This codes for CASKAGGHTEAFF.

This rearrangement joins TRBV12-5 to TRBJ2-7, with TRBD1 as a possible D gene (6 bases). CDR3 length equals 13 residues. Trimming removed 6 bases at V and 1 base at J, with 10 bases between. Germline V gene data show CDR1 as LGHNT and CDR2 as FRNRAP. The CDR3 is CASGQGQSYEQYF. DNA for the CDR3: TGTGCTAGTGGGCAAGGACAGTCCTACGAGCAGTACTTC.

V usage is TRBV27 and J usage is TRBJ1-1, with unresolved D. CDR1 MNHEY and CDR2 SMNVEV come from the germline V gene (reference sequence). Trimming left V 5 bases short and J 3 bases short, with 13 bases between. The CDR3 extends over 14 amino acids. The CDR3 DNA follows: TGTGCCAGCAGTCCATATACGAGGGACACTGAAGCTTTCTTT. Its protein is CASSPYTRDTEAFF.

The CDR3 protein is CASRTSTGGENIQYF. The CDR3 DNA follows: TGTGCCAGCAGGACTTCGACAGGAGGTGAAAACATTCAGTACTTC. The chain couples TRBV6-5 to TRBJ2-4, with D maybe TRBD1 (6 bases). Trimming pared 6 bases from V and 5 bases from J, leaving 17 bases between. The CDR3 covers 15 residues. CDR1 is MNHEY, CDR2 SVGAGI, per germline.

The chain couples TRBV12-5 to TRBJ1-1; maybe TRBD1 (5 bases). V lost 7 bases and J lost 11, with 17 bases in between. There are 12 residues in the CDR3. Germline CDR1 and CDR2: LGHNT and FRNRAP. The CDR3, as DNA: TGTGCTAGTGCACCTTCCGGGGGACCTGCTTTCTTT. It specifies CASAPSGGPAFF. Full variable domain (outside the CDR3, taken from reference TRBV12-5 and TRBJ1-1): DARVTQTPRHKVTEMGQEVTMRCQPILGHNTVFWYRQTMMQGLELLAYFRNRAPLDDSGMPKDRFSAEMPDATLATLKIQPSEPRDSAVYFCASAPSGGPAFFGQGTRLTVV.

The V call is TRBV11-3, the J call TRBJ2-3; TRBD2 might be the D (5 bases). There are 15 residues in the CDR3. Germline lookup yields CDR1 SGHNT and CDR2 YENEEA. V lost 1 base and J lost 0, with 8 bases in between. The CDR3 DNA sequence: TGTGCCAGCAGCTTAGGTGGGGAGAGCACAGATACGCAGTATTTT. This translates into CASSLGGESTDTQYF.